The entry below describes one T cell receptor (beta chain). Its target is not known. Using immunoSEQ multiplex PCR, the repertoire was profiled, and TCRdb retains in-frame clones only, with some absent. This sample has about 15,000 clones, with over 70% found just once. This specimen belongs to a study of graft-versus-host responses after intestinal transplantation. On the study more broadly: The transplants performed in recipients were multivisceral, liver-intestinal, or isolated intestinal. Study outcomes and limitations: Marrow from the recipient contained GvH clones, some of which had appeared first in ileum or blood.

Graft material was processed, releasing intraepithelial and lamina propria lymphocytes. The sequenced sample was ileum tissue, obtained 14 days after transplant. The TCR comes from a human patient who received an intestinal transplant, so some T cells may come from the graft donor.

The CDR3 nucleotides are TGTGCCTGGAGTGTAGATATGAACACTGAAGCTTTCTTT. Protein: CAWSVDMNTEAFF. V is TRBV30 and J is TRBJ1-1; D ambiguous. CDR3 length: 13 amino acids. Trimming pared 0 bases from V and 0 bases from J, leaving 5 bases between. Germline V gives CDR1 GTSNPN, CDR2 SVGIG (reference sequence).